This entry lists 23 T cell receptor beta chains sequenced from one sample in a study of cytomegalovirus exposure and HLA in healthy donors. PCR amplification relied on 60 Vbeta primers (plus 13 Jbeta primers). The method was immunoSEQ multiplex PCR; TCRdb's version includes in-frame clones alone and lacks a portion of them. The table has approximately 110,000 clones, 73% seen once. Material: PBMCs. All receptors come from a man aged 60 to 69 in good health and CMV-seropositive.

This sequence joins TRBV19 and TRBJ1-5; TRBD1 matches 8 bases. V lost 5 bases to trimming and J lost 8 bases; unmatched junction nucleotides: 8. The germline V gene encodes CDR1 LNHDA and CDR2 SQIVND (reference sequence). CDR3 length equals 14 residues. CDR3 sequence: CASSPDRGTEPQHF. CDR3 bases: TGTGCCAGTAGTCCCGACAGGGGAACGGAGCCCCAGCATTTT.

The V and J genes are TRBV7-3 and TRBJ2-2; TRBD2 is a possible D gene (5 bases). V lost 5 bases, J lost 3 bases, and 13 bases lay in between. The CDR3 runs 15 residues. The germline CDR1 and CDR2 sequences are SGHTA and FQGTGA. The DNA of the CDR3 is TGTGCCAGCAGCCGGACTGACGGATACACCGGGGAGCTGTTTTTT. This gives the protein CASSRTDGYTGELFF.

The rearrangement uses TRBV19 and TRBJ2-4; D gene ambiguous. V lost 3 bases and J 5 bases, leaving 5 bases between the germline ends. Germline V gene data show CDR1 as LNHDA and CDR2 as SQIVND (reference sequence). There are 12 residues in the CDR3. DNA of the CDR3: TGTGCCAGTAGTATGAGTCAAAACATTCAGTACTTC. Protein: CASSMSQNIQYF.

The chain has TRBV5-1 and TRBJ1-4; tentatively, D is TRBD1 (5 bases). The V gene's germline CDR1 is SGHRS and CDR2 YFSETQ. The germline V and J ends were trimmed by 1 base and 8 bases, with 15 bases remaining between them. CDR3 length equals 15 residues. The CDR3 DNA is TGCGCCAGCAGCTTGAGTAGGGCGCGGGGGGAAAAACTGTTTTTT. Translating gives CASSLSRARGEKLFF.

The J gene is TRBJ2-5, the V gene TRBV6-1, with unresolved D. Germline CDR1 and CDR2: MNHNS and SASEGT. The V end was cut by 2 bases, the J end by 1 base, with 8 bases between. The length of the CDR3 is 14 residues. DNA of the CDR3: TGTGCCAGCAGTGAACACGGTTTCCAAGAGACCCAGTACTTC. Its protein product is CASSEHGFQETQYF.

This clone occurred a few times. This chain joins TRBV5-1 and TRBJ2-7, with 9 bases matching TRBD1. The V segment lost 3 bases and the J segment 4 bases; nucleotides outside the gene matches: 2. The germline V gene has CDR1 SGHRS and CDR2 YFSETQ. The length of the CDR3 is 13 residues. Here the CDR3 reads CASSWDRAYEQYF. The CDR3 nucleotides read TGCGCCAGCAGCTGGGACAGGGCTTACGAGCAGTACTTC. Based on the CDR3 plus reference TRBV5-1 and TRBJ2-7, the full variable domain is KAGVTQTPRYLIKTRGQQVTLSCSPISGHRSVSWYQQTPGQGLQFLFEYFSETQRNKGNFPGRFSGRQFSNSRSEMNVSTLELGDSALYLCASSWDRAYEQYFGPGTRLTVT.

This rearrangement joins TRBV5-4 to TRBJ1-4; TRBD1 agrees at 8 bases. The CDR3 has 15 residues. Germline CDR1 and CDR2: SGHNT and YYREEE (reference sequence). V dropped 3 bases and J dropped 7; count of bases not matched to a gene: 8. The CDR3 is CASSSDSGGGEKLFF. Here the CDR3 DNA reads TGTGCCAGCAGCTCGGATTCAGGGGGCGGTGAAAAACTGTTTTTT.

The chain couples TRBV30 to TRBJ2-1; 7 bases are a match to TRBD2. This CDR3 has 15 residues. CDR1 and CDR2 from the germline V gene are GTSNPN and SVGIG (reference sequence). The V gene end was trimmed by 2 bases and the J gene end by 3 bases; junction bases not matched to a gene: 7. The CDR3 region has the DNA TGTGCCTGGAGTTTGGGGAGCGGGGTCTACAATGAGCAGTTCTTC. Translating it yields CAWSLGSGVYNEQFF.

This clone has more than one count but fewer than ten. The chain combines TRBV10-1 with TRBJ1-5; the D gene is possibly TRBD1 (6 bases). The CDR3 sequence is 13 residues long. Trimming shortened V by 6 bases and J by 6 bases, and 12 bases separated the two germline ends. CDR1 is WNHNN and CDR2 is SYGVQD in the germline V gene (reference sequence). The CDR3 coding sequence is TGCGCCAGCAGCCAGGGGCCGGGTCAGCCCCAGCATTTT. This codes for CASSQGPGQPQHF.

This rearrangement joins TRBV4-1 to TRBJ2-5; 7 bases are a match to TRBD2. The CDR3 spans 16 residues. J gave up 5 bases and V 2 bases, and 11 bases lay outside the gene matches. Germline lookup yields CDR1 MGHRA and CDR2 YSYEKL. CDR3 sequence: CASSQMIAGGGETQYF. In DNA, the CDR3 is TGCGCCAGCAGCCAAATGATAGCGGGTGGGGGTGAGACCCAGTACTTC.

This clone has only a few counts. The chain couples TRBV30 to TRBJ1-2; D is undetermined. Germline values: CDR1 GTSNPN, CDR2 SVGIG (reference sequence). Trimming cost V 0 bases and J 2 bases, with 7 bases left between them. The CDR3 contains 13 residues. CDR3 DNA sequence: TGTGCCTGGAGTGTACGGTGGAACTATGGCTACACCTTC. It encodes CAWSVRWNYGYTF.

This chain uses TRBV11-2 with TRBJ2-3; the match to TRBD1 covers 10 bases. The length of the CDR3 is 14 residues. The V gene end was trimmed by 5 bases and the J gene end by 6 bases; junction bases not matched to a gene: 5. CDR1 and CDR2 from the germline V gene are SGHAT and FQNNGV. The CDR3: CASSRTGGDDTQYF. The DNA of the CDR3 is TGTGCCAGCAGCAGGACAGGGGGTGACGATACGCAGTATTTT. The variable domain in full, with the rest retrieved from reference TRBV11-2 and TRBJ2-3, is EAGVAQSPRYKIIEKRQSVAFWCNPISGHATLYWYQQILGQGPKLLIQFQNNGVVDDSQLPKDRFSAERLKGVDSTLKIQPAKLEDSAVYLCASSRTGGDDTQYFGPGTRLTVL.

V usage is TRBV6-5 and J usage is TRBJ1-2; tentative D call: TRBD1 (6 bases). V lost 5 bases and J 6 bases, leaving 13 bases between the germline ends. The CDR3 runs to 13 residues. The germline gives CDR1 MNHEY, CDR2 SVGAGI. CDR3 sequence: CASSPRQVDGYTF. The CDR3 coding sequence is TGTGCCAGCAGTCCCCGACAGGTCGATGGCTACACCTTC.

The genes are TRBV7-9 and TRBJ2-3; D possibly corresponds to TRBD2 (5 bases). CDR1 SEHNR and CDR2 FQNEAQ come from the germline V gene (reference sequence). This CDR3 has 11 residues. CDR3 bases: TGTGCGGGAGCGGACCTTGATACGCAGTATTTT. It encodes CAGADLDTQYF.

Concerning this clone itself: Within the sample, other DNA sequences also encode this same CDR3. This rearrangement joins TRBV7-3 to TRBJ2-3, with 7 bases matching TRBD2. Trimming cost V 2 bases and J 5 bases; bases outside gene matches: 4. The CDR3 runs 14 residues. CDR1 SGHTA and CDR2 FQGTGA come from the germline V gene. The CDR3 DNA reads as TGTGCCAGCAGCTTAGGCGGGGGACGAGATACGCAGTATTTT. Its translation is CASSLGGGRDTQYF.

This clone turned up a few times. The J gene is TRBJ1-2, the V gene TRBV6-5; a weak D match, TRBD1 (6 bases). Trimming shortened V by 6 bases and J by 4 bases, and 12 bases separated the two germline ends. CDR1 and CDR2 from the germline V gene are MNHEY and SVGAGI. The CDR3 has 13 amino acids. The CDR3 spells CASRVDSLYGYTF. DNA for the CDR3: TGTGCCAGCAGAGTGGACAGTCTCTATGGCTACACCTTC.

The chain recombines TRBV19 with TRBJ1-3; possibly TRBD1 for D (5 bases). Germline values: CDR1 LNHDA, CDR2 SQIVND (reference sequence). Trimming stripped 3 bases from V and 2 bases from J, with 8 bases between. The CDR3 runs 14 residues. CDR3 nucleotide sequence: TGTGCCAGTAGTATGGGAGGGGCTGGAAACACCATATATTTT. It codes for CASSMGGAGNTIYF.

The chain has TRBV2 and TRBJ1-5, with unresolved D. Trimming pared 7 bases from V and 1 base from J, leaving 5 bases between. Germline V CDR1 and CDR2: SNHLY, FYNNEI. The length of the CDR3 is 12 residues. CDR3 loop: CASTASNQPQHF. CDR3 nucleotides: TGTGCCAGCACCGCGAGCAATCAGCCCCAGCATTTT.

CDR3 sequence reads: CASSSGQGALPNTEAFF. The CDR3 DNA sequence: TGTGCCAGCAGCTCTGGACAGGGGGCTCTACCGAACACTGAAGCTTTCTTT. The chain employs TRBV7-3 and TRBJ1-1; the match to TRBD1 covers 11 bases. V trimming: 4 bases; J trimming: 1 base; junction bases outside the gene matches: 8. The CDR3 runs 17 residues. The germline gives CDR1 SGHTA, CDR2 FQGTGA.

This chain uses TRBV19 with TRBJ2-5, with D perhaps matching TRBD2 (7 bases). Germline V gives CDR1 LNHDA, CDR2 SQIVND (reference sequence). The CDR3 runs 14 residues. Trimming left V 5 bases short and J 4 bases short, with 14 bases between. CDR3: CASSYGGARETQYF. The CDR3 DNA is TGTGCCAGTAGTTATGGGGGGGCAAGAGAGACCCAGTACTTC.

The rearrangement links TRBV28 to TRBJ1-2; 7 bases align to TRBD1. CDR3 length: 13 residues. The V segment lost 5 bases and the J segment 8 bases; nucleotides outside the gene matches: 8. Germline CDR1 and CDR2: MDHEN and SYDVKM. The CDR3 loop reads CASSPDRDGGYTF. DNA of the CDR3: TGTGCCAGCAGTCCTGACAGGGATGGAGGCTACACCTTC.

The J gene is TRBJ2-2, the V gene TRBV5-4, with 9 positions matching TRBD1. From germline, CDR1 is SGHNT and CDR2 YYREEE (reference sequence). Trimming removed 2 bases from V and 7 bases from J; junction bases left unmatched: 6. The CDR3 spans 15 residues. The CDR3 DNA reads TGTGCCAGCAGCTTCGGGGGACAGGGCGGCGGGGAGCTGTTTTTT. Translated, it gives CASSFGGQGGGELFF.

This clone occurred a few times. The chain is built from TRBV21-1 and TRBJ2-1; TRBD1 is taken as the D call from the table, unchecked against the DNA. TRBV21-1 is listed as a pseudogene. The CDR3 has 17 amino acids. The CDR3 loop reads CASSKAGEDRGKVGQFF. CDR3 in DNA: TGTGCCAGCAGCAAAGCGGGGGAGGACAGGGGAAAGGTTGGGCAGTTCTTC.